Listed here is a single T cell receptor (beta chain). The V end lost 3 bases, the J end lost 8 bases, and 11 bases lay between the germline ends. From germline, CDR1 is LGHDT and CDR2 YNNKEL (reference sequence). The CDR3 is 13 amino acids. The data derive from a study of early T cells in non-severe SARS-CoV-2 infection. Molecules of cDNA were individually given unique molecular identifiers that were attached to them. TCRdb reprocessed the 5' RACE reads via MiXCR and lists one record per CDR3 protein. This table holds 20,000 to 30,000 distinct CDR3 sequences, about 4.2% found once. The sample was whole blood. The sequence was collected from an adult who was a healthcare worker with PCR-confirmed SARS-CoV-2 infection or an uninfected control (not recorded which). V is TRBV3-1 and J is TRBJ2-1; perhaps TRBD2 as D (5 bases). CDR3 amino acids: CASSQFNGDEQFF. The DNA of the CDR3 is TGTGCCAGCAGCCAGTTTAACGGGGATGAGCAGTTCTTC.